This is a list of T cell receptor beta chains from one sample in a study of cytomegalovirus exposure and HLA in healthy donors. Here immunoSEQ multiplex PCR was the method, and the copy in TCRdb shows in-frame clones only, minus some. The sample holds 150,000 to 200,000 clones, under 90% seen once. Sample: PBMCs. These receptor sequences come from a man aged 18 to 29 in good health and CMV-seropositive. Both conserved end residues are part of each CDR3. The D gene is left open where the match is weak. The listing skips clone size in some rows; elsewhere it reads once, few, many or a size class.

TRBJ2-3 | once | TRBD2 | TRBV2 | TGTGCCAGCAGTGAATTGTGGCCACTAGCGGGAGTGCGAGATACGCAGTATTTT | CASSELWPLAGVRDTQYF
TRBJ1-3 | . | . | TRBV28 | TGTGCCAGCAGGCGTAGCTCTGGAAACACCATATATTTT | CASRRSSGNTIYF
TRBJ2-7 | . | . | TRBV6-1 | TGTGCCAGCACGGTTCGGGGAACCTACGAGCAGTACTTC | CASTVRGTYEQYF
TRBJ1-5 | . | . | TRBV2 | TGTGCCAGCAGTGAAGCGGGCAGGGGTTCGCATTTT | CASSEAGRGSHF
TRBJ1-1 | once | . | TRBV11-3 | TGTGCCAGTGAGGGCCCCACGCCTGAAGCTTTCTTT | CASEGPTPEAFF
TRBJ1-2 | . | . | TRBV19 | TGTGCCAGTAGTATAGCCACGACTGGAGGCTACACCTTC | CASSIATTGGYTF
TRBJ1-2 | . | TRBD1 | TRBV7-8 | TGTGCCAGCAGCCGCGACAGGGTGGATGGCTACACCTTC | CASSRDRVDGYTF
TRBJ2-7 | . | TRBD2 | TRBV11-2 | TGTGCCAGCAAACTAGCGGACAATTACGAGCAGTACTTC | CASKLADNYEQYF
TRBJ1-4 | once | . | TRBV7-2 | TGTGCCAGCAGCTTAGTTGGTTCTAGCGAAAAACTGTTTTTT | CASSLVGSSEKLFF
TRBJ2-1 | . | TRBD2 | TRBV25-1 | TGTGCCAGCAGTCCTAGCGGGAGGGCCTACAATGAGCAGTTCTTC | CASSPSGRAYNEQFF
TRBJ1-1 | . | . | TRBV10-3 | TGTGCCATCAGCCCGACGGGGAACACTGAAGCTTTCTTT | CAISPTGNTEAFF
TRBJ1-5 | few | . | TRBV27 | TGTGCCAGTTCGGACAGTAATCAGCCCCAGCATTTT | CASSDSNQPQHF
TRBJ2-3 | few | TRBD2 | TRBV7-9 | TGTGCCAGCAGCTCCAGCGGGAGACGTACAGATACGCAGTATTTT | CASSSSGRRTDTQYF
TRBJ2-2 | . | . | TRBV7-3 | TGTGCCAGCACAAGCGACACCGGGGAGCTGTTTTTT | CASTSDTGELFF
TRBJ2-7 | . | . | TRBV11-2 | TGTGCCAGCAGCCGAGGTTTGAGCTCCTACGAGCAGTACTTC | CASSRGLSSYEQYF
TRBJ2-2 | once | . | TRBV18 | TGTGCCAGCTCCCCCGTATTCGGGGAGGCCGGGGAGCTGTTTTTT | CASSPVFGEAGELFF
TRBJ2-5 | . | . | TRBV29-1 | TGCAGCGCTGAGAGGTCGGCAGAGACCCAGTACTTC | CSAERSAETQYF
TRBJ2-7 | . | TRBD2 | TRBV6-1 | TGTGCCAGCAGTGAAAAAGAGCCGGGACTAGCGGCCGCGTCCTACGAGCAGTACTTC | CASSEKEPGLAAASYEQYF
TRBJ2-1 | . | TRBD2 | TRBV18 | TGTGCCAGCTCACGATTAGCGGGCTCCTACAATGAGCAGTTCTTC | CASSRLAGSYNEQFF
TRBJ2-1 | . | . | TRBV28 | TGTGCCAGCAGTTTTATCGCACCTTCAGGGGACAATGAGCAGTTCTTC | CASSFIAPSGDNEQFF
TRBJ1-1 | . | . | TRBV5-4 | TGTGCCAGCAGCGAGCAAGAACAGGGACCTGGGATGACGGACACTGAAGCTTTCTTT | CASSEQEQGPGMTDTEAFF
TRBJ2-7 | . | TRBD1 | TRBV7-2 | TGTGCCAGCAGCTGGACAGGGGGCCGGGTAGCGGGAGTAAGCGAGCAGTACTTC | CASSWTGGRVAGVSEQYF
TRBJ2-7 | . | TRBD1 | TRBV7-8 | TGTGCCAGCAGCTTTGGCTCCTCCGGGGGGACAGGGGGCTACGAGCAGTACTTC | CASSFGSSGGTGGYEQYF
TRBJ1-3 | . | . | TRBV7-8 | TGTGCCAGCAGCTTAGTAAATGGGGGCAGGGCATCTGGAAACACCATATATTTT | CASSLVNGGRASGNTIYF
TRBJ2-2 | . | TRBD1 | TRBV10-3 | TGTGCCATCAGAGGGGACAGGTCGAACACCGGGGAGCTGTTTTTT | CAIRGDRSNTGELFF
TRBJ2-3 | . | TRBD2 | TRBV5-4 | TGTGCCAGCAGCTCCCAGAGCGGGAGAAGGGCAGATACGCAGTATTTT | CASSSQSGRRADTQYF
TRBJ1-5 | . | . | TRBV28 | TGTGCCAGCAGTTTAGGTCAGTATAGCAATCAGCCCCAGCATTTT | CASSLGQYSNQPQHF
TRBJ2-7 | once | . | TRBV2 | TGTGCCAGCAGTGAAAGCGTCATCGGGTTAGAGCAGTACTTC | CASSESVIGLEQYF
TRBJ2-1 | . | TRBD2 | TRBV27 | TGTGCCAGCGCCCCTCGAGCGGGAGTCTACAATGAGCAGTTCTTC | CASAPRAGVYNEQFF
TRBJ1-5 | . | TRBD1 | TRBV19 | TGTGCCAGTGGACCTTTGACAGGGCATAATAGCAATCAGCCCCAGCATTTT | CASGPLTGHNSNQPQHF
TRBJ2-3 | once | TRBD1 | TRBV29-1 | TGCAGCGTTGCTAGGGACAGGGACACAGATACGCAGTATTTT | CSVARDRDTDTQYF